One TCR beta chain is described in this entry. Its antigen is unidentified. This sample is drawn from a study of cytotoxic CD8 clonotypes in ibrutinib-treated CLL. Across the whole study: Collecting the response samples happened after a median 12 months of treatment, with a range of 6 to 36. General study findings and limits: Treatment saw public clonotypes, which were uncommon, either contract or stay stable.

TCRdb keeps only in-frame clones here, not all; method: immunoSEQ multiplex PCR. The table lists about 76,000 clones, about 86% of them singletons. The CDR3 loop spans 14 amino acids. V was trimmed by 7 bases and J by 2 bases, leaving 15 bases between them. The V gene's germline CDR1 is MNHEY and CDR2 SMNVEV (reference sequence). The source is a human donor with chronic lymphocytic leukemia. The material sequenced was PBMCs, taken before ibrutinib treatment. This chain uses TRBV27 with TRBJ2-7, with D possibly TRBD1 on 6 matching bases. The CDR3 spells CASKRLQGPYEQYF. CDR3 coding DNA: TGTGCCAGCAAACGGTTACAGGGACCCTACGAGCAGTACTTC.